The 16 T cell receptor beta chains below come from one sample, sequenced in a study of beta chain features in type 1 diabetes. Reverse transcription of all isolated RNA meant that expressed TCRB transcripts were sequenced. TCRdb's table, derived via immunoSEQ multiplex PCR, lists solely in-frame clones and lacks some. The sample lists fewer than 200,000 clones; over 7.5% were seen once. The sample comprised central memory CD4+ T cells from blood. These receptors were obtained from a man between 18 and 35 years old in good health.

This chain joins TRBV30 and TRBJ1-1; perhaps TRBD1 as D (5 bases). Trimming removed 0 bases at V and 11 bases at J, with 13 bases between. Germline values: CDR1 GTSNPN, CDR2 SVGIG (reference sequence). CDR3 length equals 12 residues. CDR3 nucleotides: TGTGCCTGGAGTGTAGGGCAGGGCTATGCTTTCTTT. Amino acid sequence: CAWSVGQGYAFF.

The rearrangement uses TRBV7-9 and TRBJ2-1; D is possibly TRBD2 (5 bases). Germline CDR1 and CDR2: SEHNR and FQNEAQ (reference sequence). The CDR3 covers 12 residues. V dropped 3 bases and J dropped 8 bases, with 8 bases sitting between them. CDR3 sequence reads: CASSFSVYEQFF. CDR3 nucleotides: TGTGCCAGCAGCTTTAGCGTCTATGAGCAGTTCTTC.

In this sample, this clone turned up a few times. V gene TRBV7-2 combines with J gene TRBJ2-5, with 8 positions matching TRBD1. The CDR3 spans 13 residues. J was trimmed by 4 bases and V by 4 bases; bases with no gene match: 2. The V gene's germline CDR1 is SGHTA and CDR2 FQGNSA. The CDR3 sequence is CASSSGGGETQYF. CDR3 sequence (DNA): TGTGCCAGCAGCTCAGGGGGCGGAGAGACCCAGTACTTC.

This clone was observed a few times. Here the CDR3 DNA reads TGCAGCGTTGAAGTCCGGGGTCACGGGGAAAAACTGTTTTTT. Translation: CSVEVRGHGEKLFF. V and J are TRBV29-1 and TRBJ1-4; D call uncertain. Trimming pared 1 base from V and 8 bases from J, leaving 14 bases between. Germline CDR1 and CDR2: SQVTM and ANQGSEA. This CDR3 contains 14 residues.

This clone was observed a few times. The CDR3 here is CASSPEPLAGGLYNEQFF. CDR3 sequence (DNA): TGTGCCAGCTCACCCGAACCCTTAGCGGGAGGACTCTACAATGAGCAGTTCTTC. This chain joins TRBV18 and TRBJ2-1; 10 bases align to TRBD2. Germline loops: CDR1 KGHSH, CDR2 LQKENI. The trim removed 3 bases at V and 3 bases at J, leaving 11 bases unmatched. This CDR3 region has 18 residues.

This clone appeared many times. The rearrangement links TRBV7-3 to TRBJ2-1; TRBD2 might be the D (6 bases). The CDR3 has 20 amino acids. V lost 5 bases to trimming and J lost 0 bases, with 26 bases between them. Germline CDR1 reads SGHTA; CDR2 reads FQGTGA. The CDR3 DNA is TGTGCCAGCAGCCCAGCCGGGACTTTCCGAATGGGTGGCTCCTACAATGAGCAGTTCTTC. It yields the protein CASSPAGTFRMGGSYNEQFF.

This clone was detected only a few times. The chain links TRBV5-1 to TRBJ2-3; 11 bases match TRBD2. Germline-derived CDR1 and CDR2 are SGHRS and YFSETQ. Germline trimming cut 2 bases from V and 4 bases from J; bases unmatched to any gene: 3. The CDR3 sequence is 15 residues long. The CDR3 DNA follows: TGCGCCAGCAGCTTTAGCGGGAGGGCTCCAGATACGCAGTATTTT. Its translation: CASSFSGRAPDTQYF. Drawing the rest from reference TRBV5-1 and TRBJ2-3, the complete variable domain is KAGVTQTPRYLIKTRGQQVTLSCSPISGHRSVSWYQQTPGQGLQFLFEYFSETQRNKGNFPGRFSGRQFSNSRSEMNVSTLELGDSALYLCASSFSGRAPDTQYFGPGTRLTVL.

J is TRBJ2-4 and V is TRBV10-2; the match to TRBD1 covers 7 bases. The CDR3 spans 17 residues. V shed 2 bases, J shed 6 bases, and the junction held 13 bases outside the gene matches. Per the germline V gene, CDR1 is WSHSY and CDR2 is SAAADI. CDR3 loop: CASSERFRDSMRNIQYF. In DNA form, the CDR3 reads TGCGCCAGCAGTGAGAGGTTTAGGGACAGCATGAGAAACATTCAGTACTTC.

A few counts support this clone. This rearrangement joins TRBV30 to TRBJ1-2; perhaps TRBD1 as D (6 bases). The germline V gene has CDR1 GTSNPN and CDR2 SVGIG (reference sequence). The V and J ends lost 5 bases and 4 bases respectively, with 17 bases between them. The CDR3 extends over 14 amino acids. The DNA for the CDR3 is TGTGCCTGGGACTTAGGGGGATCATTCTATGGCTACACCTTC. It specifies CAWDLGGSFYGYTF.

This clone has a handful of counts. The chain employs TRBV5-1 and TRBJ1-1; the D gene is possibly TRBD1 (5 bases). CDR1 is SGHRS, CDR2 YFSETQ, per germline. CDR3 length: 19 residues. V shed 0 bases and J shed 4 bases, with 25 bases lying between them. The CDR3 region has the DNA TGCGCCAGCAGCTTGGAGGCCGGGGGAGGAGGAACATGGCGCACTGAAGCTTTCTTT. Its translation: CASSLEAGGGGTWRTEAFF.

J is TRBJ2-5 and V is TRBV29-1; weak D call: TRBD1 (5 bases). From germline, CDR1 is SQVTM and CDR2 ANQGSEA. Trimming pared 4 bases from V and 2 bases from J, leaving 11 bases between. This CDR3 comprises 13 residues. The CDR3 region is CSVVAGAQETQYF. The CDR3 DNA reads as TGCAGCGTTGTAGCTGGGGCACAAGAGACCCAGTACTTC. The full variable domain, in which reference TRBV29-1 and TRBJ2-5 provide the parts outside the CDR3, is SAVISQKPSRDICQRGTSLTIQCQVDSQVTMMFWYRQQPGQSLTLIATANQGSEATYESGFVIDKFPISRPNLTFSTLTVSNMSPEDSSIYLCSVVAGAQETQYFGPGTRLLVL.

This clone was picked up a small number of times. The chain carries TRBV14 and TRBJ1-1; unclear D gene. This CDR3 has 11 residues. V was shortened by 1 base and J by 11 bases, with 8 bases between the two germline ends. Looked up from germline, CDR1 is SGHDN and CDR2 is FVKESK. The CDR3 is CASSQAQAAFF. The CDR3 DNA reads TGTGCCAGCAGCCAAGCCCAGGCCGCTTTCTTT.

This chain joins TRBV5-4 and TRBJ1-1, with a tentative D call TRBD1 (5 bases). The CDR3 length is 15 residues. V was pared by 4 bases and J by 0 bases, with 13 bases between. CDR1 is SGHNT and CDR2 is YYREEE in the germline V gene (reference sequence). The CDR3 bases are TGTGCCAGCAGCCAAGGGGCAGAGTTGAACACTGAAGCTTTCTTT. This translates into CASSQGAELNTEAFF.

This clone has ten or more counts. This rearrangement joins TRBV28 to TRBJ2-5; the D gene is possibly TRBD1 (6 bases). CDR1 is MDHEN, CDR2 SYDVKM, per germline. CDR3 length: 14 residues. The germline V and J ends were trimmed by 8 bases and 4 bases, with 17 bases remaining between them. The CDR3, as DNA: TGTGCCAGCGCCCTAGGGGGTTCGGCAGAGACCCAGTACTTC. Its translation: CASALGGSAETQYF.

This clone has more than one count but fewer than ten. The CDR3 loop is CASSNGDYTDTQYF. CDR3 in DNA: TGTGCCAGTAGTAACGGGGACTACACAGATACGCAGTATTTT. The gene calls are TRBV19 and TRBJ2-3; 7 bases agree with TRBD2. CDR1 and CDR2 from the germline V gene are LNHDA and SQIVND (reference sequence). The CDR3 length is 14 residues. After removal of 4 bases from V and 2 bases from J, the junction contained 3 bases not matched to a gene.

This clone was seen a handful of times. The chain couples TRBV7-9 to TRBJ2-7; 10 bases agree with TRBD1. V dropped 1 base and J dropped 4; count of bases not matched to a gene: 4. In germline, CDR1 is SEHNR, CDR2 FQNEAQ (reference sequence). This CDR3 has 15 residues. The CDR3 loop reads CASSLGRTGGYEQYF. Written as DNA, the CDR3 is TGTGCCAGCAGCTTAGGAAGGACAGGGGGTTACGAGCAGTACTTC.